The 18 T cell receptor beta chains below all came from one sample that was sequenced in a study of blood T cell repertoires in COVID-19. The assay was immunoSEQ multiplex PCR, and TCRdb's table has in-frame clones only and misses some. The sample holds tens of thousands of clones, around 90% seen once. Sequenced input: peripheral blood. The receptors come from a human donor in a cohort sampled during active COVID-19.

This sequence joins TRBV3-1 (or the pseudogene TRBV3-2) and TRBJ2-7, with D tentatively TRBD2 (6 bases). The CDR3 covers 13 residues. V was trimmed by 8 bases and J by 2 bases, leaving 13 bases between them. Germline lookup yields CDR1 LGHDT and CDR2 YNNKEL (reference sequence). The CDR3 reads CASGSRGPYEQYF. As DNA, the CDR3 is TGTGCCAGCGGGTCGCGGGGTCCCTACGAGCAGTACTTC.

CDR3 residues: CASSQSRGIRAFF. CDR3 bases: TGTGCCAGCAGCCAATCTAGGGGAATAAGAGCTTTCTTT. The rearrangement links TRBV14 to TRBJ1-1; tentatively, D is TRBD1 (5 bases). V was pared by 2 bases and J by 10 bases, with 14 bases between. CDR3 length: 13 residues. Germline V gene data show CDR1 as SGHDN and CDR2 as FVKESK. Based on the CDR3 plus reference TRBV14 and TRBJ1-1, the full variable domain is EAGVTQFPSHSVIEKGQTVTLRCDPISGHDNLYWYRRVMGKEIKFLLHFVKESKQDESGMPNNRFLAERTGGTYSTLKVQPAELEDSGVYFCASSQSRGIRAFFGQGTRLTVV.

V is TRBV18 and J is TRBJ2-7, with D perhaps matching TRBD2 (5 bases). The CDR3 loop spans 12 amino acids. Germline lookup yields CDR1 KGHSH and CDR2 LQKENI. V lost 1 base and J 7 bases, leaving 8 bases between the germline ends. This CDR3 is CASSPRTEEQYF. Here the CDR3 DNA reads TGTGCCAGCTCACCACGGACTGAAGAGCAGTACTTC.

The chain couples TRBV7-2 to TRBJ1-1; 7 positions agree with TRBD1. CDR1 and CDR2 from the germline V gene are SGHTA and FQGNSA. The CDR3 contains 22 residues. J gave up 1 base and V 0 bases, and 23 bases lay outside the gene matches. Written as DNA, the CDR3 is TGTGCCAGCAGCTTAGCCCGGGGTGGCAGGGGGACGCTCCCTATTAAGAACACTGAAGCTTTCTTT. Translation gives CASSLARGGRGTLPIKNTEAFF.

The chain recombines TRBV7-9 with TRBJ1-1; D gene ambiguous. Germline lookup yields CDR1 SEHNR and CDR2 FQNEAQ (reference sequence). Trimming took 1 base from V and 5 from J, leaving 11 bases between them. The CDR3 has 14 amino acids. The CDR3 DNA follows: TGTGCCAGCAGCTTAGAAGAGGGTTGGACTGAAGCTTTCTTT. This gives the protein CASSLEEGWTEAFF.

This clone was seen a handful of times. This chain uses TRBV5-4 with TRBJ2-7; 9 bases are a match to TRBD2. Per the germline V gene, CDR1 is SGHNT and CDR2 is YYREEE (reference sequence). There are 14 residues in the CDR3. V was clipped by 4 bases and J by 7 bases; unmatched bases: 9. CDR3 protein: CASSVSGGRWEQYF. DNA of the CDR3: TGTGCCAGCAGCGTTAGCGGGGGCCGGTGGGAGCAGTACTTC.

The sample holds a few counts of this clone. This rearrangement joins TRBV4-2 to TRBJ1-2; no definite D call. CDR3 size: 14 residues. V was trimmed by 8 bases and J by 2 bases, leaving 15 bases between them. Looked up from germline, CDR1 is LGHNA and CDR2 is YNFKEQ. CDR3 sequence (DNA): TGTGCCAGCCAGCCGGGGTCGTTGAACTATGGCTACACCTTC. This gives the protein CASQPGSLNYGYTF.

This clone was observed once. CDR3 loop: CASSRDRFMTEAFF. DNA for the CDR3: TGCGCCAGCAGCCGGGACAGGTTTATGACTGAAGCTTTCTTT. This chain joins TRBV4-1 and TRBJ1-1, with 8 bases that match TRBD1. Germline trimming cut 4 bases from V and 5 bases from J; bases unmatched to any gene: 6. The V gene's germline CDR1 is MGHRA and CDR2 YSYEKL. The CDR3 runs to 14 residues.

CDR3 sequence (DNA): TGCGCCAGCAGTCAATCTCTTCCGACAGGGGATAATTCACCCCTCCACTTT. Protein product: CASSQSLPTGDNSPLHF. This rearrangement joins TRBV23-1 to TRBJ1-6; 8 bases fit TRBD1. TRBV23-1 is known as an ORF, though its function is uncertain. The CDR3 has 17 amino acids. J was trimmed by 5 bases and V by 0 bases; bases with no gene match: 6.

Turning to this clone: One junction end disagrees with the germline gene, perhaps due to a read error. V usage is TRBV7-7 and J usage is TRBJ2-7; D is uncertain. This CDR3 region has 16 residues. Germline values: CDR1 SSHAT, CDR2 FNYEAQ (reference sequence). CDR3 bases: TGTGCTAGCAGCTTCTCACTTCTTTGGTTCCCGGGCGAGCAGTACTTC. Its translation: CASSFSLLWFPGEQYF.

The chain recombines TRBV6-6 with TRBJ2-7; tentatively, D is TRBD1 (5 bases). This CDR3 spans 14 amino acids. Per germline, CDR1 MNHNY and CDR2 SVGAGI (reference sequence). Trimming cost V 2 bases and J 5 bases, with 13 bases left between them. This CDR3 is CASSYGETEDEQYF. The CDR3 region has the DNA TGTGCCAGCAGTTACGGAGAGACAGAAGACGAGCAGTACTTC.

J is TRBJ2-7 and V is TRBV2; tentatively, D is TRBD2 (6 bases). This CDR3 spans 12 amino acids. Between the trimmed V and J ends, which lost 6 bases and 2 bases, there was a span of 8 bases. Germline CDR1 reads SNHLY; CDR2 reads FYNNEI. CDR3 region: CASRGLTYEQYF. Written as DNA, the CDR3 is TGTGCCAGCAGAGGACTAACCTACGAGCAGTACTTC.

This chain uses TRBV7-6 with TRBJ1-4; 7 nucleotides agree with TRBD1. Germline CDR1 SGHVS, CDR2 FNYEAQ. This CDR3 contains 13 residues. V was pared by 5 bases and J by 8 bases, with 5 bases of the junction left unmatched. The CDR3 reads CASSTGQSEKLFF. The CDR3 DNA is TGTGCCAGCAGCACGGGACAGTCAGAAAAACTGTTTTTT.

The chain combines TRBV10-3 with TRBJ1-4; D gene uncertain. The CDR3 runs to 15 residues. V was trimmed by 0 bases and J by 3 bases, leaving 8 bases between them. CDR1 is ENHRY and CDR2 is SYGVKD in the germline V gene. CDR3 DNA: TGTGCCATCAGTGAGTCCCCTTCGGCTAATGAAAAACTGTTTTTT. This codes for CAISESPSANEKLFF.

CDR3 DNA: TGCAGTGCCGAAGCCGGAAACACCATATATTTT. Protein sequence: CSAEAGNTIYF. This chain uses TRBV20-1 with TRBJ1-3; no clear D. The ends were cut back, 6 bases at V and 4 bases at J, with 7 bases in the middle. The CDR3 is 11 amino acids. Germline V gene data show CDR1 as DFQATT and CDR2 as SNEGSKA (reference sequence).

The V gene is TRBV18, the J gene TRBJ2-7; 9 positions agree with TRBD1. Unmatched junction bases numbered 11, after V lost 3 bases and J lost 5 bases. The CDR3 is made up of 16 amino acids. Germline-derived CDR1 and CDR2 are KGHSH and LQKENI. In DNA, the CDR3 is TGTGCCAGCTCACCGGGTGGCGGGACAGGGAGTAACGAGCAGTACTTC. Protein sequence: CASSPGGGTGSNEQYF. Filled out from reference TRBV18 and TRBJ2-7, the complete variable domain reads NAGVMQNPRHLVRRRGQEARLRCSPMKGHSHVYWYRQLPEEGLKFMVYLQKENIIDESGMPKERFSAEFPKEGPSILRIQQVVRGDSAAYFCASSPGGGTGSNEQYFGPGTRLTVT.

Regarding this clone: An end of the junction differs from the germline gene, which may be a read error. The rearrangement links TRBV6-1 to TRBJ1-2; 7 bases line up with TRBD1. This CDR3 is 11 amino acids long. Germline CDR1 and CDR2: MNHNS and SASEGT. CDR3 loop: CASSEWTGHQF. Here the CDR3 DNA reads TGTGCCAGCAGTGAATGGACAGGTCACCAGTTC.

This clone was counted only a few times. CDR3 protein: CSARDTGMQYF. The CDR3 nucleotides read TGCAGTGCTAGAGACACAGGGATGCAGTACTTC. The V call is TRBV20-1, the J call TRBJ2-7; possibly TRBD1 for D (6 bases). The CDR3 runs 11 residues. The V end lost 0 bases, the J end lost 9 bases, and 9 bases lay between the germline ends. Germline lookup yields CDR1 DFQATT and CDR2 SNEGSKA (reference sequence).